This record concerns one TCR beta chain sequence. The entry originates in a study of CD8 T cells in Susac syndrome. TEMRA cells were FACS-enriched, unlike CD8+ and CD4+ T cells, which were negatively isolated. The RNA, about 0.5 to 1 ug, was put through reverse transcription using random hexamers. An immunoSEQ multiplex PCR generated amplified TCR beta CDR3 products spanning 54 Vbeta and 13 Jbeta. TCRdb called the immunoSEQ multiplex PCR reads again in MiXCR, with one record for every CDR3 protein. Of 330,000 or so distinct CDR3 sequences in the sample, around nine tenths were seen once. The sequencing sample was made of CD8+ T cells from PBMCs. The sequence derives from a human donor with multiple sclerosis.

DNA of the CDR3: TGTGCCAGCAGTTCCGGGAGTACAGCCCTCGAGCAGTACTTC. Protein: CASSSGSTALEQYF. The chain links TRBV27 to TRBJ2-7; maybe TRBD2 (6 bases). The CDR3 is 14 amino acids. Trimming stripped 4 bases from V and 6 bases from J, with 16 bases between. The V gene's germline CDR1 is MNHEY and CDR2 SMNVEV (reference sequence).